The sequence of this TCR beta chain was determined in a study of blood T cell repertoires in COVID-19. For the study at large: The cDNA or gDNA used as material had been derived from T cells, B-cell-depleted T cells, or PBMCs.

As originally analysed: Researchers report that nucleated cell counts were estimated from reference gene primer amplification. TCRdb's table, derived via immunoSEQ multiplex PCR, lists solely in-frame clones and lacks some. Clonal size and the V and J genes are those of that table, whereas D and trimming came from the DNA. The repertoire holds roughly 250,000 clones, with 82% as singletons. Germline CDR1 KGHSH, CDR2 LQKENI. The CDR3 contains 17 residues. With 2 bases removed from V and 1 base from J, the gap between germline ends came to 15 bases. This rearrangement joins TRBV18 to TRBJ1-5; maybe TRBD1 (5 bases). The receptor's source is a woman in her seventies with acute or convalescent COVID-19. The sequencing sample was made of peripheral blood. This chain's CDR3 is CASSPSRGRTSNQPQHF. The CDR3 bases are TGTGCCAGCTCACCATCAAGGGGCAGGACGAGCAATCAGCCCCAGCATTTT.